This T cell receptor (beta chain) came from a study of shared clonotypes between healthy human individuals. Sequencing was performed with immunoSEQ multiplex PCR; in TCRdb, only in-frame clones are kept and a portion is missing. The sample gives roughly 2 million clones, around 96% of which show up once; 1% to 1.3% is in the top ten. This clone was counted a single time. Naive CD8 populations comprised CD45RO-negative cells positively selected for CCR7, excluding terminally differentiated effector memory CD45RA+ cells. The material sequenced was naive CD8+ T cells sorted from blood. This clonotype originated in a man aged 18 to 30 in good health.

The CDR3 region has the DNA TGTGCCAGCAGTCGGGACACCTATGGCTACACCTTC. As protein: CASSRDTYGYTF. This chain links TRBV7-9 with TRBJ1-2; D possibly corresponds to TRBD1 (6 bases). Trimming took off 6 bases at V and 4 bases at J, with 9 bases between the two ends. This CDR3 comprises 12 residues. From germline, CDR1 is SEHNR and CDR2 FQNEAQ (reference sequence).